This T cell receptor (beta chain) comes out of a study of graft-versus-host responses after intestinal transplantation. This CDR3 contains 14 residues. V dropped 5 bases and J dropped 2 bases, with 13 bases sitting between them. Germline V gene data show CDR1 as MDHEN and CDR2 as SYDVKM. Profiled with immunoSEQ multiplex PCR; TCRdb holds only in-frame clones, not every one. The table includes fewer than 75,000 clones, roughly 89% detected once. Regarding this clone: Its antigen is still unknown.

Findings of the study overall: GvH clone levels peaked in circulation, and this peak was associated with early post-transplant HvG declines. The study found high graft-versus-host to host-versus-graft clonal ratios in allografts of patients with graft-donor T cell macrochimerism.

The sequence was obtained from a human patient who received an intestinal transplant, so some T cells may come from the graft donor. The chain carries TRBV28 and TRBJ2-7, with D perhaps TRBD1 (5 bases). The specimen comprised PBMCs, sampled 26 days after transplant. This chain's CDR3 is CASSPTDTTYEQYF. The CDR3 nucleotides read TGTGCCAGCAGTCCGACGGACACAACCTACGAGCAGTACTTC.